This T cell receptor beta chain is drawn from a study of breast tumors, draining lymph nodes, adjacent tissues. The lymph nodes were axillary draining lymph nodes from breast cancer patients. TCRdb fed the multiplex PCR reads into MiXCR, producing one record per CDR3 protein. This sample carries fewer than 200,000 distinct CDR3 sequences, around a third of them seen once, and the ten largest clones take about 4%. Sequencing was done on a sample of axillary lymph node tissue. This sequence was found in a female donor with breast cancer. Some clones in this sample may be carry-over from other donors' samples.

As DNA, the CDR3 is TGTGCCAGCAGTTACGCCTCAGGGGATGGCTACACCTTC. Translation gives CASSYASGDGYTF. J is TRBJ1-2 and V is TRBV6-2 or TRBV6-3; D possibly corresponds to TRBD1 (6 bases). Trimming stripped 2 bases from V and 6 bases from J, with 10 bases between. This CDR3 region has 13 residues. Germline V gene sequence: CDR1 MNHEY, CDR2 SVGEGT.